Presented here are 22 T cell receptor beta chains from one specimen sequenced in a study of blood T cell repertoires in COVID-19. The data were produced by immunoSEQ multiplex PCR, yet TCRdb's version contains in-frame clones alone and is incomplete. In the table there are 250,000 to 350,000 clones, 89% of which are singletons. Material: peripheral blood. Source of these receptors: a woman aged 55-70 years with acute or convalescent COVID-19.

DNA for the CDR3: TGTGCCAGCAGCTTATGGGGTAGCGGGAGGGCCAAGGAGACCCAGTACTTC. This encodes CASSLWGSGRAKETQYF. The gene calls are TRBV7-2 and TRBJ2-5; 11 bases fit TRBD2. The CDR3 spans 17 residues. V shed 2 bases, J shed 5 bases, and the junction held 10 bases outside the gene matches. Germline V gene lookup returns CDR1 SGHTA and CDR2 FQGNSA.

The chain joins TRBV7-6 to TRBJ2-2; TRBD2 aligns across 10 bases. The CDR3 extends over 17 amino acids. V trimming: 5 bases; J trimming: 7 bases; junction bases outside the gene matches: 13. Germline-derived CDR1 and CDR2 are SGHVS and FNYEAQ. CDR3 protein: CASSQDLAGGYDGELFF. DNA of the CDR3: TGTGCCAGCAGCCAGGACTTAGCGGGGGGATACGACGGGGAGCTGTTTTTT.

V gene TRBV5-1 combines with J gene TRBJ2-3; D possibly corresponds to TRBD2 (6 bases). The germline V gene encodes CDR1 SGHRS and CDR2 YFSETQ. The ends were cut back, 2 bases at V and 0 bases at J, with 10 bases in the middle. This CDR3 has 15 residues. The CDR3 region is CASSFGSMSTDTQYF. DNA for the CDR3: TGCGCCAGCAGCTTCGGGAGTATGAGCACAGATACGCAGTATTTT.

The chain couples TRBV7-2 to TRBJ2-7; the D gene is possibly TRBD2 (6 bases). The CDR3 contains 19 residues. The ends were cut back, 1 base at V and 3 bases at J, with 25 bases in the middle. CDR1 SGHTA and CDR2 FQGNSA come from the germline V gene. CDR3 amino acids: CASSLDGGTFTIWDYEQYF. DNA of the CDR3: TGTGCCAGCAGCTTAGACGGGGGTACATTTACCATTTGGGACTACGAGCAGTACTTC.

The chain links TRBV12-3 or TRBV12-4 to TRBJ1-5, with D maybe TRBD1 (6 bases). The V and J ends lost 3 bases and 5 bases respectively, with 8 bases between them. CDR3 length: 13 amino acids. The DNA for the CDR3 is TGTGCCAGCAGTTTCCCAGGGGATCAGCCCCAGCATTTT. As protein: CASSFPGDQPQHF.

The V gene is TRBV6-1, the J gene TRBJ2-5; D unclear. Looked up from germline, CDR1 is MNHNS and CDR2 is SASEGT. The length of the CDR3 is 11 residues. V was clipped by 2 bases and J by 5 bases, with 3 bases between them. The CDR3 spells CASSELETQYF. The CDR3 DNA is TGTGCCAGCAGTGAACTGGAGACCCAGTACTTC.

The sample holds a few counts of this clone. The V and J genes are TRBV18 and TRBJ1-2, with 8 nucleotides matching TRBD1. Per the germline V gene, CDR1 is KGHSH and CDR2 is LQKENI. J lost 7 bases, V lost 1 base, and 8 bases had no gene match. The CDR3 loop spans 15 amino acids. Written as DNA, the CDR3 is TGTGCCAGCTCACCACTGGACAGGGACCCTTTTGGCTACACCTTC. It specifies CASSPLDRDPFGYTF.

The chain combines TRBV4-3 with TRBJ2-7; no firm D call. The CDR3 has 14 residues. The germline V gene encodes CDR1 LGHNA and CDR2 YSLEER. With 1 base removed from V and 2 bases from J, the gap between germline ends came to 9 bases. The CDR3 coding sequence is TGCGCCAGCAGCCAAGGGCTGGAGACCTACGAGCAGTACTTC. Protein sequence: CASSQGLETYEQYF.

V gene TRBV6-5 combines with J gene TRBJ2-7; D might be TRBD1 (6 bases). Trimming removed 6 bases from V and 0 bases from J, with 12 bases in between. The CDR3 spans 14 residues. CDR1 and CDR2 (germline): MNHEY, SVGAGI. CDR3 amino acids: CASRTDSSSYEQYF. In DNA, the CDR3 is TGTGCCAGCAGAACGGACAGTAGCTCCTACGAGCAGTACTTC.

The chain has TRBV12-3 or TRBV12-4 and TRBJ2-2, with no clear D. The CDR3 sequence is 13 residues long. The V end lost 3 bases, the J end lost 0 bases, and 2 bases lay between the germline ends. The CDR3: CASSFANTGELFF. The CDR3, as DNA: TGTGCCAGCAGTTTCGCGAACACCGGGGAGCTGTTTTTT.

The chain is built from TRBV21-1 and TRBJ1-5; the table's D call, TRBD1, has no DNA check behind it. TRBV21-1 counts as a pseudogene. The CDR3 has 19 residues. CDR3 in amino acids: CASSKGGQGRGYSNQPQHF. The CDR3 nucleotides read TGTGCCAGCAGCAAAGGGGGACAGGGGAGGGGATATAGCAATCAGCCCCAGCATTTT.

The V gene is TRBV18, the J gene TRBJ2-5, with 8 positions matching TRBD1. The CDR3 extends over 16 amino acids. V was pared by 0 bases and J by 4 bases, with 7 bases of the junction left unmatched. Germline-derived CDR1 and CDR2 are KGHSH and LQKENI. This chain's CDR3 is CASSPPGTGGSETQYF. The DNA of the CDR3 is TGTGCCAGCTCACCACCGGGGACAGGAGGGTCAGAGACCCAGTACTTC.

The chain combines TRBV28 with TRBJ2-2; D is perhaps TRBD2 (5 bases). V gave up 6 bases and J gave up 5 bases, with 7 bases separating them. The length of the CDR3 is 12 residues. Looked up from germline, CDR1 is MDHEN and CDR2 is SYDVKM. CDR3 DNA sequence: TGTGCCAGCAGCTCGGGGACCGGGGAGCTGTTTTTT. This codes for CASSSGTGELFF.

The chain uses TRBV30 and TRBJ2-2; D gene ambiguous. CDR3 length: 12 residues. V lost 3 bases and J lost 5, with 7 bases in between. Germline lookup yields CDR1 GTSNPN and CDR2 SVGIG (reference sequence). CDR3 sequence (DNA): TGTGCCTGGAGGGAGTGGACCGGGGAGCTGTTTTTT. This encodes CAWREWTGELFF.

The V call is TRBV29-1, the J call TRBJ1-1; 7 nucleotides line up with TRBD1. The CDR3 sequence is 13 residues long. With V trimmed by 5 bases and J by 5 bases, 8 bases remained unmatched. CDR1 and CDR2 (germline): SQVTM, ANQGSEA. CDR3 bases: TGCAGCGTTTATCGGCCAGGGGGAACTGAAGCTTTCTTT. Amino acid sequence: CSVYRPGGTEAFF.

The V call is TRBV28, the J call TRBJ1-1; D gene unclear. Deletions cut 5 bases from V and 1 base from J, with 5 bases between. CDR1 and CDR2 from the germline V gene are MDHEN and SYDVKM. The CDR3 spans 12 residues. The CDR3 region is CASSERNTEAFF. Written as DNA, the CDR3 is TGTGCCAGCAGTGAGAGGAACACTGAAGCTTTCTTT.

The sample holds one count of this clone. J is TRBJ1-5 and V is TRBV6-2 or TRBV6-3; no firm D call. Germline V gives CDR1 MNHEY, CDR2 SVGEGT. V gave up 5 bases and J gave up 6 bases, with 5 bases separating them. This CDR3 is built from 11 residues. The CDR3 is CASSEGQPQHF. Here the CDR3 DNA reads TGTGCCAGCAGTGAGGGTCAGCCCCAGCATTTT.

V and J are TRBV5-3 and TRBJ1-4; possibly TRBD1 for D (5 bases). TRBV5-3 is an ORF, with its function uncertain. The CDR3 has 16 residues. V gave up 0 bases and J gave up 4 bases, with 13 bases separating them. This CDR3 reads CARSLGDQGFNEKLFF. Here the CDR3 DNA reads TGTGCCAGAAGCTTGGGGGATCAGGGATTTAATGAAAAACTGTTTTTT.

The gene calls are TRBV7-8 and TRBJ2-3, with TRBD1 matching 10 bases. The J segment lost 4 bases and the V segment lost 5 bases, leaving 3 bases of the junction unmatched. The germline CDR1 and CDR2 sequences are SGHVS and FQNEAQ. The CDR3 spans 14 residues. As DNA, the CDR3 is TGTGCCAGCAGCCGAGACAGGGGGCCAGATACGCAGTATTTT. The encoded protein is CASSRDRGPDTQYF.

The V call is TRBV7-3, the J call TRBJ2-7, with no clear D. The CDR3 extends over 13 amino acids. The V gene lost 0 bases and the J gene lost 6 bases, with 9 bases spanning the gap. CDR1 and CDR2 from the germline V gene are SGHTA and FQGTGA. The CDR3 reads CASSLTRLTEQYF. CDR3 nucleotide sequence: TGTGCCAGCAGCTTAACAAGACTCACCGAGCAGTACTTC. The full variable domain, completed using reference TRBV7-3 and TRBJ2-7, is GAGVSQTPSNKVTEKGKYVELRCDPISGHTALYWYRQSLGQGPEFLIYFQGTGAADDSGLPNDRFFAVRPEGSVSTLKIQRTERGDSAVYLCASSLTRLTEQYFGPGTRLTVT.

The genes are TRBV28 and TRBJ1-5; D is perhaps TRBD1 (6 bases). The CDR3 covers 12 residues. Per germline, CDR1 MDHEN and CDR2 SYDVKM. Trimming shortened V by 6 bases and J by 15 bases, and 18 bases separated the two germline ends. CDR3 protein: CASSSYRVERHF. In DNA form, the CDR3 reads TGTGCCAGCAGCTCCTACAGGGTCGAACGGCATTTT.

The chain is built from TRBV5-1 and TRBJ1-1; D is possibly TRBD1 (6 bases). The CDR3 consists of 16 residues. Trimming shortened V by 5 bases and J by 4 bases, and 21 bases separated the two germline ends. Germline assignment: CDR1 SGHRS and CDR2 YFSETQ. The CDR3 DNA reads as TGCGCCAGCAGAGGCGATCCACAGGGTTGGGGCACTGAAGCTTTCTTT. Residues: CASRGDPQGWGTEAFF.